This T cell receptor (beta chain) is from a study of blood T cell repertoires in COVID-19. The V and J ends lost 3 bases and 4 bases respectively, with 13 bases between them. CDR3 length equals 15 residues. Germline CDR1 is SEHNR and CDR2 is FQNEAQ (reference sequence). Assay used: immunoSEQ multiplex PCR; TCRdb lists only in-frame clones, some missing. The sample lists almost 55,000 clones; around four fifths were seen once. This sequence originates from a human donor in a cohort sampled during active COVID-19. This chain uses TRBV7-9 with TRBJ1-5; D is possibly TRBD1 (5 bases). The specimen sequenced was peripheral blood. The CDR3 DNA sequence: TGTGCCAGCAGCTTGGGGATGACAGATAATCAGCCCCAGCATTTT. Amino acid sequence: CASSLGMTDNQPQHF.